A single sample is the source of the 4 T cell receptor beta chains below, sequenced in a study of Ad26.COV2.S vaccination and SARS-CoV-2 variants. Clones were sequenced by immunoSEQ multiplex PCR, and TCRdb holds only the in-frame ones, with some missing. Counted here are about 280,000 clones, more than 70% occurring once; the ten biggest clones make up over 2.5%. Treatment given: roughly 19 received Ad26.COV2.S at low or high dose, single or two shots; about 5 received placebo; per-sample allocation not given. Day 63 following the first vaccine or placebo injection was when the samples were taken. The input for sequencing was peripheral blood, taken in a trial of Ad26.COV2.S vaccine versus placebo. The receptors were gathered from a person between 18 and 59 years old who received the Ad26.COV2.S COVID-19 vaccine or a placebo.

This sequence joins TRBV11-2 and TRBJ2-3, with 7 bases matching TRBD2. This CDR3 comprises 19 residues. V was pared by 4 bases and J by 3 bases, with 19 bases of the junction left unmatched. Germline CDR1 and CDR2: SGHAT and FQNNGV. The CDR3 reads CASSSRLGDGTTLTDTQYF. In nucleotides, the CDR3 is TGTGCCAGCAGCTCAAGACTAGGCGACGGGACTACCTTGACAGATACGCAGTATTTT.

V and J are TRBV4-1 and TRBJ2-7; TRBD1 aligns across 7 bases. CDR1 and CDR2 (germline): MGHRA, YSYEKL. CDR3 length: 14 amino acids. Losses at the gene ends were 2 bases for V and 2 bases for J; bases not matched to a gene: 3. Here the CDR3 reads CASSQLQGAYEQYF. In nucleotides, the CDR3 is TGCGCCAGCAGCCAATTGCAGGGGGCCTACGAGCAGTACTTC.

The V call is TRBV12-3 or TRBV12-4, the J call TRBJ2-7, with D tentatively TRBD2 (5 bases). V lost 2 bases and J 4 bases, leaving 6 bases between the germline ends. The CDR3 is made up of 12 amino acids. This CDR3 reads CASSLRGYEQYF. The CDR3 nucleotides read TGTGCCAGCAGTTTAAGAGGGTACGAGCAGTACTTC.

This rearrangement joins TRBV5-4 to TRBJ1-4, with 8 positions matching TRBD1. This CDR3 has 15 residues. V shed 4 bases and J 6 bases; nucleotides not matched to a gene: 8. Germline CDR1 SGHNT, CDR2 YYREEE (reference sequence). This CDR3 reads CASSTTGTGYEKLFF. The CDR3 bases are TGTGCCAGCAGCACCACCGGGACAGGCTATGAAAAACTGTTTTTT.